The present TCR beta chain was sequenced within a study of T cell changes during pregnancy in multiple sclerosis. Clones were read by immunoSEQ multiplex PCR, and TCRdb kept only the in-frame ones, dropping some. Counted here are roughly 89,000 clones, over 85% occurring once; the ten biggest clones make up around 1.7%. After removal of 3 bases from V and 2 bases from J, the junction contained 2 bases not matched to a gene. The CDR3 is 15 amino acids. CDR1 SGHTA and CDR2 FQGNSA come from the germline V gene. The source was peripheral blood, collected after pregnancy. This chain connects TRBV7-2 to TRBJ2-3; 10 bases map to TRBD1. The sequence was obtained from a female donor in good health, enrolled as a control in a pregnancy study. CDR3 region: CASSLDRGTTDTQYF. For the CDR3, the DNA is TGTGCCAGCAGCTTGGACAGGGGGACCACAGATACGCAGTATTTT.